This is a list of T cell receptor beta chains from one sample in a study of blood T cells in healthy people across ages. One entry per CDR3 protein results from TCRdb running MiXCR on the 5' RACE reads. The sample holds approximately 880,000 distinct CDR3 sequences, about 44% seen once. The sequenced material came from blood. The receptors originated from a man aged 25-45 years in good health. CDR3s include the opening cysteine and the closing phenylalanine or tryptophan.

V gene	J gene	CDR3 protein
TRBV3-1	TRBJ2-5	CASSQERQGGGAETQYF
TRBV27	TRBJ2-7	CASSPANRGPYEQYF
TRBV6-1	TRBJ2-1	CASKRANEAYNEQFF
TRBV12-3/TRBV12-4	TRBJ1-6	CASRTGVYPNSPLHF
TRBV10-3	TRBJ2-7	CATGTASYEQYF
TRBV5-1	TRBJ1-6	CASREGQGNSPLHF
TRBV2	TRBJ1-2	CASSESQAGYGYTF
TRBV9	TRBJ2-3	CASSGPTGGKVDTQYF
TRBV12-3/TRBV12-4	TRBJ2-2	CASSLASSNTGELFF
TRBV7-2	TRBJ2-1	CASSLGPGGSYNEQFF
TRBV7-9	TRBJ1-5	CASSFGTGVNQPQHF
TRBV5-1	TRBJ2-1	CASSLPAVAAGEQFF
TRBV20-1	TRBJ1-1	CSEAIGGTEAFF
TRBV4-3	.	CASSQGIRSMGKNIQYF
TRBV6-5	TRBJ1-2	CASSLLTGGNYGYTF
TRBV28	TRBJ2-5	CASSSGRGRQKETQYF
TRBV11-3	TRBJ2-3	CASSLIGAGVRLDTQYF
TRBV28	TRBJ1-4	CAVGTTLEKLFF
TRBV6-5	TRBJ2-7	CASSYSGTFGYEQYF
TRBV30	TRBJ2-7	CAWSVRVSYEQYF
TRBV4-1	TRBJ2-3	CASSQVKSSDTDTQYF
TRBV6-2/TRBV6-3	TRBJ2-1	CASSYRLGGAAYNEQFF
TRBV28	TRBJ1-4	CASSSWTVGEKLFF
TRBV7-2	TRBJ2-1	CASSLDSGRQNEQFF
TRBV20-1	TRBJ2-7	CSIRQGGRGRYEQYF
TRBV28	TRBJ1-1	CASSRGRFMNTEAFF
TRBV4-3	TRBJ2-2	CASSQDARDGYTGELFF
TRBV27	TRBJ2-7	CASSLETVQYEQYF
TRBV6-5	TRBJ1-2	CAARTAVNYGYTF